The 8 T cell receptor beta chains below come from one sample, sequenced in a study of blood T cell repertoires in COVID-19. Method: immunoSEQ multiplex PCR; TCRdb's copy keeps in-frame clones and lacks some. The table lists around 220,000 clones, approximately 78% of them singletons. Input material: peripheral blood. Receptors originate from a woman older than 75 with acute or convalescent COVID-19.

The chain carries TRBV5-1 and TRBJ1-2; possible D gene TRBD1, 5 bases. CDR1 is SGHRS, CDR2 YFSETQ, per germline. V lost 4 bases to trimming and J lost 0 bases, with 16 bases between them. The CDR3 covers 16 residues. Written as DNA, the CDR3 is TGCGCCAGCAGCCCTCGGGGGTTGAGGGCTAACTATGGCTACACCTTC. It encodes CASSPRGLRANYGYTF. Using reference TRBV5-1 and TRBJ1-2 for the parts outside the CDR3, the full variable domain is KAGVTQTPRYLIKTRGQQVTLSCSPISGHRSVSWYQQTPGQGLQFLFEYFSETQRNKGNFPGRFSGRQFSNSRSEMNVSTLELGDSALYLCASSPRGLRANYGYTFGSGTRLTVV.

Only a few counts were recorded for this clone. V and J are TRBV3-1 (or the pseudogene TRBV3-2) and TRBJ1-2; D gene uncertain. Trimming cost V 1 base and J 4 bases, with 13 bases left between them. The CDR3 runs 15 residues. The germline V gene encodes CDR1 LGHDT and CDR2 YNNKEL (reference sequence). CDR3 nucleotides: TGTGCCAGCAGCCAAGGAATGGCGGAGGGCTATGGCTACACCTTC. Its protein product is CASSQGMAEGYGYTF.

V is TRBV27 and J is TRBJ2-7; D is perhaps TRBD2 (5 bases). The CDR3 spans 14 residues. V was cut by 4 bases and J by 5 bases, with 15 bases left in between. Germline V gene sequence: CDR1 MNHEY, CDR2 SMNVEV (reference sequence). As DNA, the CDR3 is TGTGCCAGCAGTTCCCTGGGCGGAGGCCACGAGCAGTACTTC. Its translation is CASSSLGGGHEQYF.

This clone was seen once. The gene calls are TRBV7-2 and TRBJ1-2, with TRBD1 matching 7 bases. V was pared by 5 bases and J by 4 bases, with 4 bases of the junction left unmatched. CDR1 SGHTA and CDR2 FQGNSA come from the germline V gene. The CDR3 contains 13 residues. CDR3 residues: CASSQTGIYGYTF. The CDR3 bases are TGTGCCAGCAGCCAGACAGGGATCTATGGCTACACCTTC.

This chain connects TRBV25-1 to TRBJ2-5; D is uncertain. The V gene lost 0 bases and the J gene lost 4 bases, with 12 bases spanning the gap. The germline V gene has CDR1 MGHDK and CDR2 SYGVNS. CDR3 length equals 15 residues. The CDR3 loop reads CASSEYVAPRETQYF. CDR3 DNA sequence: TGTGCCAGCAGTGAATATGTTGCGCCTAGAGAGACCCAGTACTTC.

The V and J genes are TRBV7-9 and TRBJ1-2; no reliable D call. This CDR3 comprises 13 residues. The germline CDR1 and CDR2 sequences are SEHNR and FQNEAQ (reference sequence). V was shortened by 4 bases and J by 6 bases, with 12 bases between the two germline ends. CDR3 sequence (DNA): TGTGCCAGCAGCTCCATGGGCGGGGATGGCTACACCTTC. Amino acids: CASSSMGGDGYTF.

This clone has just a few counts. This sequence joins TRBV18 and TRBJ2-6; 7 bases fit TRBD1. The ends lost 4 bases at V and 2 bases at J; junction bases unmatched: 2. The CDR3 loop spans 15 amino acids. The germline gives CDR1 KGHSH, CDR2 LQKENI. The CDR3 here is CASSRQGPGANVLTF. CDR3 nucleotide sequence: TGTGCCAGCTCACGACAGGGTCCTGGGGCCAACGTCCTGACTTTC.

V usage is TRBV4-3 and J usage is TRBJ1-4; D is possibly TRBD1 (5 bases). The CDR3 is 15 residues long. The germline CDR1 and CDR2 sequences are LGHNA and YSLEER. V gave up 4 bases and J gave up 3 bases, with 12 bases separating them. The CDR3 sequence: CASSLSGTPNEKLFF. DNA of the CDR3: TGCGCCAGCAGCCTTTCCGGGACTCCTAATGAAAAACTGTTTTTT.